The 9 T cell receptor beta chains below were found in one sample sequenced in a study of radiotherapy plus CTLA-4 blockade in lung cancer. The protocol was immunoSEQ multiplex PCR, while the TCRdb copy is restricted to in-frame clones and leaves out a portion. The sample has 85,000 to 90,000 clones, roughly 86% seen once. The input for sequencing was peripheral blood, taken from a patient treated with radiotherapy plus ipilimumab. All receptors derive from a human donor with non-small cell lung cancer that progressed on radiotherapy plus ipilimumab.

The rearrangement uses TRBV12-5 and TRBJ1-3; unclear D gene. Germline CDR1 is LGHNT and CDR2 is FRNRAP. V lost 2 bases and J 0 bases, leaving 8 bases between the germline ends. The CDR3 runs to 15 residues. CDR3 in amino acids: CASGLLGSSGNTIYF. CDR3 DNA sequence: TGTGCTAGTGGTTTGCTCGGGAGCTCTGGAAACACCATATATTTT.

V and J are TRBV30 and TRBJ1-1; 7 nucleotides line up with TRBD1. With V trimmed by 1 base and J by 8 bases, 4 bases remained unmatched. This CDR3 comprises 12 residues. From germline, CDR1 is GTSNPN and CDR2 SVGIG (reference sequence). The chain's CDR3 is CAWSATGKEAFF. DNA for the CDR3: TGTGCCTGGAGTGCGACAGGGAAGGAAGCTTTCTTT.

This chain joins TRBV30 and TRBJ2-3, with D perhaps being TRBD1 or TRBD2 (5 bases each). This CDR3 contains 11 residues. Germline loops: CDR1 GTSNPN, CDR2 SVGIG (reference sequence). Trimming pared 5 bases from V and 3 bases from J, leaving 6 bases between. CDR3: CAWGGTDTQYF. DNA for the CDR3: TGTGCCTGGGGGGGTACAGATACGCAGTATTTT.

The rearrangement links TRBV14 to TRBJ1-2; D not certain. Germline CDR1 SGHDN, CDR2 FVKESK. The V gene lost 4 bases and the J gene lost 1 base, with 16 bases spanning the gap. The CDR3 has 16 residues. The CDR3 DNA is TGTGCCAGCAGCCCCCTGGTTGGAGCTTATAACTATGGCTACACCTTC. Amino acid sequence: CASSPLVGAYNYGYTF.

This chain connects TRBV28 to TRBJ2-7; 10 nucleotides match TRBD2. The CDR3 sequence is 14 residues long. V was pared by 5 bases and J by 7 bases, with 8 bases of the junction left unmatched. The V gene's germline CDR1 is MDHEN and CDR2 SYDVKM. The CDR3 nucleotides read TGTGCCAGCAGTGGTAGCGGGGGGCCGCGGGAGCAGTACTTC. Protein sequence: CASSGSGGPREQYF.

This chain links TRBV11-2 with TRBJ1-2; 8 nucleotides line up with TRBD1. The CDR3 loop spans 15 amino acids. Losses at the gene ends were 5 bases for V and 2 bases for J; bases not matched to a gene: 7. Per the germline V gene, CDR1 is SGHAT and CDR2 is FQNNGV. CDR3 bases: TGTGCCAGCAGCCAGACTCGGACAGGGAACTATGGCTACACCTTC. Residues: CASSQTRTGNYGYTF.

The CDR3 loop is CASSQDGVAGGYEDEQFF. CDR3 nucleotides: TGCGCCAGCAGCCAAGATGGGGTAGCGGGAGGGTATGAGGATGAGCAGTTCTTC. The chain has TRBV4-3 and TRBJ2-1; 11 bases are a match to TRBD2. CDR1 LGHNA and CDR2 YSLEER come from the germline V gene. V shed 0 bases, J shed 8 bases, and the junction held 12 bases outside the gene matches. The CDR3 extends over 18 amino acids.

The V and J genes are TRBV9 and TRBJ2-7, with D unclear. V lost 4 bases, J lost 4 bases, and 24 bases lay in between. The CDR3 is 17 amino acids. Germline V lookup: CDR1 SGDLS, CDR2 YYNGEE. The CDR3 sequence is CASSPNPSGFSSYEQYF. As DNA, the CDR3 is TGTGCCAGCAGCCCAAACCCGTCTGGCTTCAGCTCGTACGAGCAGTACTTC.

The V gene is TRBV9, the J gene TRBJ1-4, with no clear D. Trimming cost V 0 bases and J 7 bases, with 10 bases left between them. CDR1 and CDR2 (germline): SGDLS, YYNGEE. CDR3 length equals 14 residues. In DNA, the CDR3 is TGTGCCAGCAGCGTAGGATGGGTGTCTGAAAAACTGTTTTTT. This sequence encodes CASSVGWVSEKLFF.